This T cell receptor beta chain comes out of a study of T cells in Graves' hyperthyroidism and ophthalmopathy. Overall study results and limits: From stable hyperthyroidism, ophthalmopathy was set apart by a 13 V-J model.

Ophthalmopathy patients had Clinical Activity Score at least 3, NOSPECS grade at least 4, duration under 3 months. Diagnosing involved the use of clinical symptoms, serum thyroxine and TRAb, thyroid ultrasound and orbital computed tomography. This sample holds PBMCs from about 10 ml fresh peripheral blood. Amplified TCR beta CDR3 regions derived from RNA transcripts. The study used the HTBI primer set for a first-round RT-PCR of the TCR CDR3. TCRdb processed the multiplex PCR reads anew with MiXCR; each CDR3 protein has one entry. The table lists fewer than 750,000 distinct CDR3 sequences, roughly 14% of them singletons. This clonotype was counted ten times or more. Its specificity is unknown. Sequenced input: blood. The TCR was taken from a woman in her thirties or forties with Graves' ophthalmopathy.

The DNA for the CDR3 is TGTGCCAGCAGTATGAAAGACAGGGCTGGCTCCTACGAGCAGTACTTC. Translating gives CASSMKDRAGSYEQYF. This chain links TRBV28 with TRBJ2-7; 7 nucleotides match TRBD1. Germline V gene data show CDR1 as MDHEN and CDR2 as SYDVKM. Losses at the gene ends were 5 bases for V and 0 bases for J; bases not matched to a gene: 10. CDR3 length: 16 residues.